Listed here are 29 T cell receptor beta chains from one sample, sequenced in a study of vaccination and CD4 T cells after COVID-19. Scientists ran DNA taken from cultured CD4+ T cells through the Oncomine TCR Beta short-read assay for sequencing. TCRdb analysed the PCR reads with MiXCR anew, one entry per CDR3 protein. The sample comprises around 11,000 distinct CDR3 sequences, 55% to 60% of which are singletons, and around 20% rests with the top ten. These receptors have no known antigen. Specified treatment: approximately nine-day PBMC culture with coronavirus spike peptide pools or control peptides (ViraFEST assay). Sequenced sample: CD4+ T cells from blood, cultured in vitro. These TCRs come from a human donor who had recovered from COVID-19.

This chain joins TRBV20-1 and TRBJ2-7; D is unresolved. Deletions cut 0 bases from V and 0 bases from J, with 18 bases between. Germline assignment: CDR1 DFQATT and CDR2 SNEGSKA (reference sequence). CDR3 length: 17 residues. Here the CDR3 reads CSARDGMRLSSSYEQYF. CDR3 DNA: TGCAGTGCTAGAGATGGTATGAGACTGTCCTCCTCCTACGAGCAGTACTTC.

The chain carries TRBV5-4 and TRBJ2-7, with D tentatively TRBD1 or TRBD2 (6 bases each). Germline V gene data show CDR1 as SGHNT and CDR2 as YYREEE (reference sequence). The V and J ends lost 1 base and 7 bases respectively, with 12 bases between them. CDR3 length equals 13 residues. For the CDR3, the DNA is TGTGCCAGCAGCTTGACGGGGGCTGGGGAGCAGTACTTC. Translation gives CASSLTGAGEQYF.

This clonotype was observed a handful of times. The chain is built from TRBV20-1 and TRBJ2-6; D remains ambiguous. The length of the CDR3 is 13 residues. Germline V gene sequence: CDR1 DFQATT, CDR2 SNEGSKA (reference sequence). The V end lost 3 bases, the J end lost 2 bases, and 5 bases lay between the germline ends. Here the CDR3 reads CSASGPGANVLTF. The CDR3 nucleotides are TGCAGTGCTAGTGGGCCTGGGGCCAACGTCCTGACTTTC.

The chain employs TRBV12-3 or TRBV12-4 and TRBJ2-3; the match to TRBD1 covers 7 bases. J gave up 0 bases and V 5 bases, and 8 bases lay outside the gene matches. This CDR3 is 16 amino acids long. CDR3 DNA sequence: TGTGCCAGCAGTATCGGACAGGCCACTAGCACAGATACGCAGTATTTT. As protein: CASSIGQATSTDTQYF.

In its sample, this clonotype was seen a few times. The rearrangement uses TRBV25-1 and TRBJ1-2; 8 bases are a match to TRBD1. The germline CDR1 and CDR2 sequences are MGHDK and SYGVNS. With 3 bases clipped from V and 8 bases from J, the junction kept 20 bases outside the gene matches. The CDR3 runs 18 residues. The CDR3 spells CASSEFWWKQGASSGYTF. CDR3 coding DNA: TGTGCCAGCAGTGAGTTCTGGTGGAAGCAGGGGGCTTCGTCCGGCTACACCTTC.

The gene calls are TRBV20-1 and TRBJ1-2; D is undetermined. This CDR3 spans 12 amino acids. V dropped 0 bases and J dropped 2 bases, with 4 bases sitting between them. The germline V gene encodes CDR1 DFQATT and CDR2 SNEGSKA (reference sequence). CDR3 DNA sequence: TGCAGTGCTAGAGATTGGAACTATGGCTACACCTTC. Translated: CSARDWNYGYTF.

The rearrangement uses TRBV2 and TRBJ1-2; 9 nucleotides align to TRBD1. The V segment lost 8 bases and the J segment 3 bases; nucleotides outside the gene matches: 7. Germline V gene sequence: CDR1 SNHLY, CDR2 FYNNEI. The CDR3 has 14 residues. The CDR3 DNA reads as TGTGCCAGCGGCCGGGACAGGGAATACTATGGCTACACCTTC. Residues: CASGRDREYYGYTF.

The V gene is TRBV7-2, the J gene TRBJ1-5, with no clear D. The CDR3 consists of 15 residues. Germline-derived CDR1 and CDR2 are SGHTA and FQGNSA. Between the trimmed V and J ends, which lost 3 bases and 1 base, there was a span of 10 bases. CDR3: CASSFLGGSNQPQHF. The CDR3 nucleotides are TGTGCCAGCAGCTTTCTGGGAGGCAGCAATCAGCCCCAGCATTTT.

The gene calls are TRBV6-5 and TRBJ1-2, with D unclear. Germline V gene sequence: CDR1 MNHEY, CDR2 SVGAGI. The CDR3 runs to 14 residues. V was cut by 0 bases and J by 1 base, with 6 bases left in between. CDR3 DNA: TGTGCCAGCAGTTACTCTAAGGGTAACTATGGCTACACCTTC. Amino acids: CASSYSKGNYGYTF.

This chain joins TRBV12-5 and TRBJ2-3; D gene uncertain. The CDR3 consists of 15 residues. V lost 4 bases, J lost 2 bases, and 13 bases lay in between. The germline CDR1 and CDR2 sequences are LGHNT and FRNRAP. CDR3 in amino acids: CASGSGYQTTDTQYF. The CDR3 nucleotides are TGTGCTAGTGGTTCTGGCTACCAAACCACAGATACGCAGTATTTT.

This clonotype was seen a handful of times. The chain carries TRBV20-1 and TRBJ2-3, with 12 bases matching TRBD2. Germline V gene data show CDR1 as DFQATT and CDR2 as SNEGSKA (reference sequence). The CDR3 contains 15 residues. With V trimmed by 3 bases and J by 2 bases, 3 bases remained unmatched. CDR3 protein: CSASPSGGATDTQYF. In DNA form, the CDR3 reads TGCAGTGCTAGTCCTAGCGGGGGGGCCACAGATACGCAGTATTTT.

The chain combines TRBV6-5 with TRBJ2-7, with 9 bases that match TRBD1. The CDR3 loop spans 16 amino acids. From germline, CDR1 is MNHEY and CDR2 SVGAGI. Losses at the gene ends were 4 bases for V and 2 bases for J; bases not matched to a gene: 9. CDR3 DNA: TGTGCCAGCAGTTCCACCGGGACAGGGATCACCTACGAGCAGTACTTC. Protein: CASSSTGTGITYEQYF.

The chain uses TRBV5-1 and TRBJ2-7; D uncertain. Per germline, CDR1 SGHRS and CDR2 YFSETQ. This CDR3 has 13 amino acids. V lost 4 bases and J lost 4, with 12 bases in between. The CDR3 DNA reads TGCGCCAGCAGCCGCCGGTCGGGTTACGAGCAGTACTTC. Its translation: CASSRRSGYEQYF.

The genes are TRBV7-2 and TRBJ1-5, with unresolved D. Trimming shortened V by 1 base and J by 2 bases, and 3 bases separated the two germline ends. This CDR3 region has 13 residues. Germline lookup yields CDR1 SGHTA and CDR2 FQGNSA. The CDR3 coding sequence is TGTGCCAGCAGCTTAGTTGGCAATCAGCCCCAGCATTTT. It codes for CASSLVGNQPQHF.

The CDR3 protein is CASSRPEVSYEQYF. The CDR3, as DNA: TGTGCCAGCAGCCGTCCGGAGGTATCCTACGAGCAGTACTTC. The chain recombines TRBV7-8 with TRBJ2-7; a weak D match, TRBD2 (5 bases). This CDR3 contains 14 residues. The V gene lost 5 bases and the J gene lost 1 base, with 12 bases spanning the gap. Germline assignment: CDR1 SGHVS and CDR2 FQNEAQ.

The V and J genes are TRBV7-3 and TRBJ1-1; D is possibly TRBD1 (5 bases). The CDR3 spans 13 residues. V was trimmed by 2 bases and J by 7 bases, leaving 11 bases between them. Per germline, CDR1 SGHTA and CDR2 FQGTGA. The CDR3 loop is CASSLGGRREAFF. As DNA, the CDR3 is TGTGCCAGCAGCTTAGGGGGACGGCGTGAAGCTTTCTTT.

J is TRBJ2-5 and V is TRBV6-2 or TRBV6-3; a weak D match, TRBD2 (5 bases). CDR3 length equals 16 residues. The V and J ends lost 5 bases and 1 base respectively, with 17 bases between them. Looked up from germline, CDR1 is MNHEY and CDR2 is SVGEGT. Here the CDR3 reads CASSPIPSTTQETQYF. CDR3 sequence (DNA): TGTGCCAGCAGTCCCATTCCTAGCACCACCCAAGAGACCCAGTACTTC.

This chain links TRBV10-1 with TRBJ1-2; tentative D call: TRBD1 (6 bases). The ends were cut back, 0 bases at V and 5 bases at J, with 13 bases in the middle. This CDR3 spans 15 amino acids. Germline values: CDR1 WNHNN, CDR2 SYGVQD (reference sequence). The CDR3, as DNA: TGCGCCAGCAGTGAGTCCACGGGGGGCTATTATGGCTACACCTTC. Protein product: CASSESTGGYYGYTF.

This clonotype turned up a few times. The rearrangement uses TRBV19 and TRBJ1-2, with 7 bases identical to TRBD1. J lost 4 bases, V lost 1 base, and 3 bases had no gene match. This CDR3 spans 14 amino acids. Germline-derived CDR1 and CDR2 are LNHDA and SQIVND (reference sequence). The CDR3: CASSIGGQLYGYTF. CDR3 DNA sequence: TGTGCCAGTAGTATAGGGGGACAGCTCTATGGCTACACCTTC. Supplemented by reference TRBV19 and TRBJ1-2, the full variable domain reads DGGITQSPKYLFRKEGQNVTLSCEQNLNHDAMYWYRQDPGQGLRLIYYSQIVNDFQKGDIAEGYSVSREKKESFPLTVTSAQKNPTAFYLCASSIGGQLYGYTFGSGTRLTVV.

The V gene is TRBV6-5, the J gene TRBJ1-1, with 7 nucleotides matching TRBD1. The V gene's germline CDR1 is MNHEY and CDR2 SVGAGI. With V trimmed by 2 bases and J by 4 bases, 13 bases remained unmatched. The CDR3 spans 17 residues. CDR3 protein: CASSYPNPTGRSTEAFF. Written as DNA, the CDR3 is TGTGCCAGCAGTTACCCTAATCCGACAGGGCGGAGCACTGAAGCTTTCTTT.

This chain links TRBV2 with TRBJ1-6, with TRBD1 identical over 11 bases. This CDR3 spans 14 amino acids. Per germline, CDR1 SNHLY and CDR2 FYNNEI. The ends lost 4 bases at V and 8 bases at J; junction bases unmatched: 1. The CDR3 nucleotides read TGTGCCAGCAGTGTGGGACAGGGGGATTCACCCCTCCACTTT. This translates into CASSVGQGDSPLHF.

This clonotype came up once. This rearrangement joins TRBV6-1 to TRBJ1-6; 8 nucleotides match TRBD1. J gave up 6 bases and V 4 bases, and 8 bases lay outside the gene matches. This CDR3 is built from 16 residues. The V gene's germline CDR1 is MNHNS and CDR2 SASEGT. This CDR3 reads CASSGRTGQSNSPLHF. The CDR3 nucleotides are TGTGCCAGCAGTGGACGGACAGGGCAGAGTAATTCACCCCTCCACTTT.

Relative to its sample, this clonotype is medium-sized. The V call is TRBV19, the J call TRBJ1-1, with 8 nucleotides matching TRBD1. CDR3 length: 13 amino acids. The V gene's germline CDR1 is LNHDA and CDR2 SQIVND (reference sequence). V shed 6 bases, J shed 5 bases, and the junction held 5 bases outside the gene matches. The CDR3 nucleotides read TGTGCCAGTAGAGCCCGGACAGGGACTGAAGCTTTCTTT. It yields the protein CASRARTGTEAFF.

The chain carries TRBV14 and TRBJ2-1; D is possibly TRBD1 (6 bases). Germline V CDR1 and CDR2: SGHDN, FVKESK. The CDR3 runs 16 residues. V lost 1 base to trimming and J lost 4 bases, with 14 bases between them. CDR3 bases: TGTGCCAGCAGCCAAGCCAGGGGCCCCCCATACAATGAGCAGTTCTTC. It encodes CASSQARGPPYNEQFF.

The CDR3 DNA sequence: TGTGCCAGCAGTTTACTAGGGTACTATGGCTACACCTTC. Its protein is CASSLLGYYGYTF. This chain links TRBV12-3 or TRBV12-4 with TRBJ1-2; the D is unclear. The CDR3 runs 13 residues. Trimming removed 2 bases from V and 3 bases from J, with 7 bases in between.

The V call is TRBV18, the J call TRBJ2-7; D may be TRBD1 or TRBD2 (6 bases each). In germline, CDR1 is KGHSH, CDR2 LQKENI. This CDR3 has 12 residues. Trimming removed 4 bases from V and 7 bases from J, with 11 bases in between. CDR3 protein: CASSHRAGEQYF. The CDR3 nucleotides read TGTGCCAGCTCACACAGGGCGGGGGAGCAGTACTTC.

The chain is built from TRBV20-1 and TRBJ1-5; D is perhaps TRBD1 (6 bases). Trimming shortened V by 1 base and J by 1 base, and 20 bases separated the two germline ends. CDR3 length: 18 amino acids. The germline V gene encodes CDR1 DFQATT and CDR2 SNEGSKA (reference sequence). CDR3: CSARAPRQGPPSNQPQHF. The CDR3 coding sequence is TGCAGTGCTAGAGCCCCCCGGCAGGGGCCTCCAAGCAATCAGCCCCAGCATTTT.

This clonotype was counted between two and nine times. Written as DNA, the CDR3 is TGTGCCAGCACGGCCCTTTCAGGGAGGGGCTACACCTTC. Its translation: CASTALSGRGYTF. The chain combines TRBV6-1 with TRBJ1-2, with TRBD1 as a possible D gene (5 bases). The V end lost 7 bases, the J end lost 8 bases, and 17 bases lay between the germline ends. The CDR3 runs 13 residues. Germline V gene data show CDR1 as MNHNS and CDR2 as SASEGT.

The chain combines TRBV7-2 with TRBJ1-5, with D unclear. CDR3 length: 12 residues. Germline values: CDR1 SGHTA, CDR2 FQGNSA. V lost 5 bases and J lost 0, with 2 bases in between. CDR3 protein: CASSTSNQPQHF. The CDR3 DNA is TGTGCCAGCAGCACTAGCAATCAGCCCCAGCATTTT.